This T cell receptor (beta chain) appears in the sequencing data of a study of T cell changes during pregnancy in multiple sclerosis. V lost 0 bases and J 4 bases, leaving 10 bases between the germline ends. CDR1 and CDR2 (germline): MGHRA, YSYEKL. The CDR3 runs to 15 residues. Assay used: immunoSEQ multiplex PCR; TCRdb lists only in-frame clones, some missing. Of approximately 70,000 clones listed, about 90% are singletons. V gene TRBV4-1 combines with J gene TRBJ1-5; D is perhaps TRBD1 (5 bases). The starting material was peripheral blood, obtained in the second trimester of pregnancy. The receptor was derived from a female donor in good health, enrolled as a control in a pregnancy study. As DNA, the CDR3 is TGCGCCAGCAGCCAAGATAGGGCAGGGAATCAGCCCCAGCATTTT. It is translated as CASSQDRAGNQPQHF.